The T cell receptor (beta chain) under discussion was sequenced for a study of somatic mutations in cytotoxic T cells in rheumatoid arthritis. Broader study findings: In rheumatoid arthritis patients, unlike healthy controls, CD8+ clonality rose with age. Age-matched healthy controls and rheumatoid arthritis patients had CD8+ T-cell clonality that did not differ significantly.

Sequencing used immunoSEQ multiplex PCR; TCRdb keeps in-frame clones, though not all of them. The table shows some 25,000 clones, with nearly 75% occurring only once. In its sample, this clone was seen a few times. Its target is unknown. The sequenced material came from CD8+ T cells sorted from blood. The sequence came from a woman aged 18-35 years in good health.

The CDR3 nucleotides are TGTGCCACTCGTTTAGGTGCGTTAGGGGAGCTGTTTTTT. It yields the protein CATRLGALGELFF. This chain links TRBV5-4 with TRBJ2-2; D gene uncertain. V lost 9 bases, J lost 8 bases, and 17 bases lay in between. CDR1 is SGHNT, CDR2 YYREEE, per germline (reference sequence). The length of the CDR3 is 13 residues.